Below are 26 T cell receptor beta chains sequenced from a single sample in a study of T-cell reconstitution after alpha-beta-depleted transplantation in children. This sample's TCRbeta library carried unique molecular identifier barcodes. TCRdb analysed the PCR reads with MiXCR anew, one entry per CDR3 protein. Found here are roughly 120,000 distinct CDR3 sequences, about a tenth of them singletons; the top ten hold around 8.5%. Sequencing was performed on PBMCs from the stem cell graft donor, taken from the stem cell graft. The source of these receptors is a human donor who donated a stem cell graft to a child with acute lymphoblastic leukemia.

Many counts were recorded for this clonotype. The chain is built from TRBV12-3 or TRBV12-4 and TRBJ2-1; 7 bases align to TRBD2. V was clipped by 4 bases and J by 6 bases; unmatched bases: 9. This CDR3 has 15 amino acids. This CDR3 reads CASSYKAGLRNEQFF. CDR3 nucleotide sequence: TGTGCCAGCAGTTACAAAGCGGGGCTGCGCAATGAGCAGTTCTTC.

This clonotype appeared many times. This chain uses TRBV28 with TRBJ2-7, with unresolved D. The CDR3 totals 11 residues. The ends were cut back, 7 bases at V and 4 bases at J, with 8 bases in the middle. Germline V CDR1 and CDR2: MDHEN, SYDVKM. The CDR3 spells CASTQQYEQYF. The CDR3 DNA reads TGTGCCAGCACCCAACAATACGAGCAGTACTTC.

This clonotype was observed at least ten times. This sequence joins TRBV5-5 and TRBJ2-7; TRBD1 aligns across 8 bases. Germline V gives CDR1 SGHKS, CDR2 YYEKEE (reference sequence). This CDR3 has 17 amino acids. The V and J ends lost 0 bases and 3 bases, in that order; junction bases with no gene match: 11. The CDR3 DNA follows: TGTGCCAGCAGCTTGGAGGGACAGGTTTTAACTCTCTACGAGCAGTACTTC. Its translation: CASSLEGQVLTLYEQYF.

This chain connects TRBV7-2 to TRBJ1-5; no firm D call. This CDR3 has 13 residues. Germline CDR1 SGHTA, CDR2 FQGNSA. V was cut by 11 bases and J by 5 bases, with 16 bases left in between. The CDR3 loop reads CASRRTDYQPQHF. CDR3 DNA: TGTGCCTCTCGAAGGACGGATTATCAGCCCCAGCATTTT.

This clonotype occurred many times. This chain links TRBV7-6 with TRBJ2-1, with a tentative D call TRBD1 (6 bases). The CDR3 is 13 residues long. Per germline, CDR1 SGHVS and CDR2 FNYEAQ. Trimming cost V 5 bases and J 3 bases, with 8 bases left between them. Here the CDR3 DNA reads TGTGCCAGCAGCCTGGGACACTACAATGAGCAGTTCTTC. Protein sequence: CASSLGHYNEQFF.

The table lists this clonotype with many counts. The chain recombines TRBV28 with TRBJ1-1; D remains unclear. V was trimmed by 5 bases and J by 5 bases, leaving 9 bases between them. This CDR3 contains 12 residues. The germline CDR1 and CDR2 sequences are MDHEN and SYDVKM. The CDR3 nucleotides read TGTGCCAGCAGTCCCCGACCGACTGAAGCTTTCTTT. Its translation is CASSPRPTEAFF.

As for this clonotype: This may be a read error, as it is one base from a much larger clone. The chain links TRBV5-1 to TRBJ2-7; TRBD1 might be the D (6 bases). Germline V lookup: CDR1 SGHRS, CDR2 YFSETQ. V gave up 2 bases and J gave up 4 bases, with 13 bases separating them. The CDR3 loop spans 14 amino acids. The CDR3 nucleotides read TGCGCCAGCAGCTTCGCGACAGGTGGATACGAGCAGTACTTC. This gives the protein CASSFATGGYEQYF. Filled out from reference TRBV5-1 and TRBJ2-7, the complete variable domain reads KAGVTQTPRYLIKTRGQQVTLSCSPISGHRSVSWYQQTPGQGLQFLFEYFSETQRNKGNFPGRFSGRQFSNSRSEMNVSTLELGDSALYLCASSFATGGYEQYFGPGTRLTVT.

This clonotype was detected ten times or more. V and J are TRBV12-3 or TRBV12-4 and TRBJ1-1; no definite D call. CDR3 size: 12 residues. Trimming took off 3 bases at V and 4 bases at J, with 6 bases between the two ends. CDR3 in DNA: TGTGCCAGCAGTTTTCCCGGCACTGAAGCTTTCTTT. It is translated as CASSFPGTEAFF.

This clonotype was seen at least ten times. This rearrangement joins TRBV24-1 to TRBJ2-3; 9 nucleotides match TRBD2. CDR3 length: 16 amino acids. CDR1 is KGHDR, CDR2 SFDVKD, per germline. J gave up 2 bases and V 4 bases, and 6 bases lay outside the gene matches. The CDR3 reads CATSDVAGDSTDTQYF. The CDR3 nucleotides read TGTGCCACCAGTGACGTAGCGGGGGACTCCACAGATACGCAGTATTTT.

This clonotype was recorded at least ten times. The chain uses TRBV5-4 and TRBJ1-1; D remains ambiguous. CDR3 length equals 13 residues. Germline CDR1 SGHNT, CDR2 YYREEE (reference sequence). V gave up 6 bases and J gave up 3 bases, with 12 bases separating them. CDR3 residues: CASNPGVDTEAFF. The CDR3 coding sequence is TGTGCCAGCAACCCAGGAGTGGACACTGAAGCTTTCTTT.

This clonotype has a count of ten or more. The gene calls are TRBV5-1 and TRBJ2-1, with 9 bases fitting TRBD2. The CDR3 spans 16 residues. CDR1 is SGHRS and CDR2 is YFSETQ in the germline V gene. After removal of 5 bases from V and 8 bases from J, the junction contained 14 bases not matched to a gene. This CDR3 reads CASRAIGGGARDEQFF. In DNA, the CDR3 is TGCGCCAGCAGGGCGATCGGCGGGGGGGCCAGAGATGAGCAGTTCTTC.

This clonotype has at least ten counts. The rearrangement uses TRBV11-2 and TRBJ2-5, with a tentative D call TRBD2 (5 bases). Germline values: CDR1 SGHAT, CDR2 FQNNGV. CDR3 size: 14 residues. V shed 5 bases and J shed 5 bases, with 15 bases lying between them. DNA of the CDR3: TGTGCCAGCAGCCGACTACGGGGTCGGGAGACCCAGTACTTC. Residues: CASSRLRGRETQYF.

This clonotype has at least ten counts. This rearrangement joins TRBV20-1 to TRBJ2-3; D is unresolved. This CDR3 has 13 amino acids. V dropped 6 bases and J dropped 0 bases, with 10 bases sitting between them. Germline lookup yields CDR1 DFQATT and CDR2 SNEGSKA (reference sequence). DNA of the CDR3: TGCAGTGCCGGGCCCACTAGCACAGATACGCAGTATTTT. Amino acids: CSAGPTSTDTQYF.

This clonotype was seen more than once but under ten times. The chain couples TRBV27 to TRBJ1-1, with 7 nucleotides matching TRBD1. This CDR3 comprises 13 residues. Germline V gives CDR1 MNHEY, CDR2 SMNVEV (reference sequence). The V segment lost 2 bases and the J segment 4 bases; nucleotides outside the gene matches: 1. This chain's CDR3 is CASSLDRATEAFF. The CDR3 DNA reads TGTGCCAGCAGTTTAGACAGGGCCACTGAAGCTTTCTTT.

This clonotype was observed at least ten times. This chain connects TRBV5-5 to TRBJ2-1; 9 bases fit TRBD1. Trimming cost V 5 bases and J 6 bases; bases outside gene matches: 12. Looked up from germline, CDR1 is SGHKS and CDR2 is YYEKEE (reference sequence). There are 16 residues in the CDR3. This CDR3 is CASREQGAVRSNEQFF. CDR3 DNA: TGTGCCAGCAGAGAACAGGGGGCGGTTAGAAGCAATGAGCAGTTCTTC.

This clonotype was seen at least ten times. The chain has TRBV5-1 and TRBJ2-4; D may be TRBD2 (6 bases). V was shortened by 3 bases and J by 7 bases, with 11 bases between the two germline ends. Germline V gene data show CDR1 as SGHRS and CDR2 as YFSETQ. The CDR3 covers 13 residues. Here the CDR3 reads CASSSGDMNIQYF. The CDR3 DNA is TGCGCCAGCAGCTCGGGGGATATGAACATTCAGTACTTC.

This clonotype has ten or more counts. The chain joins TRBV30 to TRBJ2-7, with D unclear. The CDR3 runs to 15 residues. Germline CDR1 and CDR2: GTSNPN and SVGIG (reference sequence). V lost 0 bases and J lost 2, with 14 bases in between. In DNA, the CDR3 is TGTGCCTGGAGTGTAACCTTTTCTCCCGCCTACGAGCAGTACTTC. Encoded protein: CAWSVTFSPAYEQYF.

This clonotype was detected ten times or more. The chain carries TRBV5-6 and TRBJ1-3, with D unclear. The V gene lost 0 bases and the J gene lost 4 bases, with 5 bases spanning the gap. Germline CDR1 is SGHDT and CDR2 is YYEEEE. The CDR3 has 13 amino acids. The CDR3: CASSLGLGNTIYF. Here the CDR3 DNA reads TGTGCCAGCAGCTTGGGGCTCGGAAACACCATATATTTT.

About this clonotype itself: A much larger clone is a single base away; this may be a read error. The chain uses TRBV11-2 and TRBJ1-5; possibly TRBD1 for D (5 bases). Germline CDR1 is SGHAT and CDR2 is FQNNGV. The V end lost 5 bases, the J end lost 3 bases, and 17 bases lay between the germline ends. The CDR3 sequence is 16 residues long. CDR3 sequence reads: CASSPWTCGINQPQHF. CDR3 sequence (DNA): TGTGCCAGCAGCCCGTGGACATGCGGCATCAATCAGCCCCAGCATTTT. Drawing the rest from reference TRBV11-2 and TRBJ1-5, the complete variable domain is EAGVAQSPRYKIIEKRQSVAFWCNPISGHATLYWYQQILGQGPKLLIQFQNNGVVDDSQLPKDRFSAERLKGVDSTLKIQPAKLEDSAVYLCASSPWTCGINQPQHFGDGTRLSIL.

Many counts were recorded for this clonotype. V gene TRBV5-1 combines with J gene TRBJ2-1; 7 bases map to TRBD2. The junction had 26 bases not matched to a gene; V was cut back by 4 bases and J by 1 base. This CDR3 comprises 22 residues. The germline gives CDR1 SGHRS, CDR2 YFSETQ. In DNA, the CDR3 is TGCGCCAGCAGCACCAAAAGACCCACCGGGGCTAGCGGACAACATTCCTACAATGAGCAGTTCTTC. Translating it yields CASSTKRPTGASGQHSYNEQFF.

This clonotype has ten or more counts. V usage is TRBV20-1 and J usage is TRBJ2-3, with D possibly being TRBD1 or TRBD2 (6 bases each). Trimming shortened V by 1 base and J by 2 bases, and 16 bases separated the two germline ends. This CDR3 contains 16 residues. CDR1 is DFQATT, CDR2 SNEGSKA, per germline (reference sequence). CDR3 DNA: TGCAGTGCTAGAGCGACCGTAGGGGGGATCACAGATACGCAGTATTTT. The encoded protein is CSARATVGGITDTQYF.

This clonotype was recorded at least ten times. The V call is TRBV4-3, the J call TRBJ2-5; the D call may be TRBD1 or TRBD2 (5 bases each). Between the trimmed V and J ends, which lost 0 bases and 2 bases, there was a span of 16 bases. The CDR3 is 17 amino acids. The germline CDR1 and CDR2 sequences are LGHNA and YSLEER. The CDR3 region is CASSQDWGPLTQETQYF. The CDR3 DNA reads TGCGCCAGCAGCCAAGATTGGGGACCATTAACTCAAGAGACCCAGTACTTC.

At least ten counts were recorded for this clonotype. This chain connects TRBV5-1 to TRBJ1-4; D gene unclear. The V end lost 1 base, the J end lost 5 bases, and 9 bases lay between the germline ends. Germline lookup yields CDR1 SGHRS and CDR2 YFSETQ. The CDR3 is 14 amino acids. Written as DNA, the CDR3 is TGCGCCAGCAGCTTGTACAGTGAAAATGAAAAACTGTTTTTT. Translated: CASSLYSENEKLFF. The full variable domain, its missing parts supplied by reference TRBV5-1 and TRBJ1-4, is KAGVTQTPRYLIKTRGQQVTLSCSPISGHRSVSWYQQTPGQGLQFLFEYFSETQRNKGNFPGRFSGRQFSNSRSEMNVSTLELGDSALYLCASSLYSENEKLFFGSGTQLSVL.

The table lists this clonotype with many counts. The chain recombines TRBV20-1 with TRBJ2-7, with 7 positions matching TRBD2. This CDR3 is 13 amino acids long. The V segment lost 1 base and the J segment 0 bases; nucleotides outside the gene matches: 0. CDR1 DFQATT and CDR2 SNEGSKA come from the germline V gene (reference sequence). The CDR3 is CSARGTSSYEQYF. CDR3 sequence (DNA): TGCAGTGCTAGAGGGACTAGCTCCTACGAGCAGTACTTC.

There are many counts of this clonotype. The chain employs TRBV5-6 and TRBJ1-1; a weak D match, TRBD1 (5 bases). CDR3 length: 15 amino acids. With 4 bases removed from V and 3 bases from J, the gap between germline ends came to 16 bases. Germline values: CDR1 SGHDT, CDR2 YYEEEE. CDR3 bases: TGTGCCAGCAGCAGGGACCTCCATCGGGACACTGAAGCTTTCTTT. Its protein is CASSRDLHRDTEAFF.

This clonotype was observed at least ten times. V is TRBV7-2 and J is TRBJ1-6; 8 bases agree with TRBD1. This CDR3 spans 15 amino acids. The ends lost 3 bases at V and 7 bases at J; junction bases unmatched: 5. Germline CDR1 is SGHTA and CDR2 is FQGNSA. The CDR3, as DNA: TGTGCCAGCAGCTTCACAAGGACAGGGAATTCACCCCTCCACTTT. Amino acids: CASSFTRTGNSPLHF.